The sequence of this T cell receptor beta chain was determined in a study of T cell responses to AZD1222 COVID-19 vaccine. Study observations and caveats: Only 5 or 6 individuals given AZD1222 were seropositive at baseline. The reported proportion of spike-specific TCRs targeting unmutated variant regions was nearly half.

As concerns this clone: Its target is not known.

Sequenced by immunoSEQ multiplex PCR; TCRdb stores in-frame clones only, minus some. The table lists roughly 150,000 clones, 80% to 95% of them singletons, with around 2.3% in the top ten. Germline lookup yields CDR1 LGHNA and CDR2 YSLEER. V was pared by 1 base and J by 5 bases, with 9 bases between. There are 14 residues in the CDR3. The source is an adult in good health. Sequences were derived from peripheral blood, sampled on day 0 of AZD1222 vaccination. The genes are TRBV4-3 and TRBJ1-5; D unclear. CDR3 in amino acids: CASSQAVGYQPQHF. In nucleotides, the CDR3 is TGCGCCAGCAGCCAAGCAGTAGGGTATCAGCCCCAGCATTTT.